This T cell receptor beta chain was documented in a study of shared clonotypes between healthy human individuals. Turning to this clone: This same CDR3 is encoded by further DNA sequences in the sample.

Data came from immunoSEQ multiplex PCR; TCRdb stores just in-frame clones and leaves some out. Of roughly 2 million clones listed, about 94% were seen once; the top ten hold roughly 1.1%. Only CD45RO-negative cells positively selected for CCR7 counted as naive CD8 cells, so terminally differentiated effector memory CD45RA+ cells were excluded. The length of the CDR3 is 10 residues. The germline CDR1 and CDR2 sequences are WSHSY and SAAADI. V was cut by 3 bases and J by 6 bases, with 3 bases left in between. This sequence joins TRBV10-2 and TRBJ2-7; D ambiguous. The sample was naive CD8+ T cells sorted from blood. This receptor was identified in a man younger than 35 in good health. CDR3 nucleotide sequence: TGCGCCAGCAGTGATGCCGAGCAGTACTTC. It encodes CASSDAEQYF.